A single sample is the source of the 5 T cell receptor beta chains below, sequenced in a study of cytomegalovirus exposure and HLA in healthy donors. The assay was immunoSEQ multiplex PCR, and TCRdb's table has in-frame clones only and misses some. The sample holds about 220,000 clones, around nine tenths seen once. The sequencing input was PBMCs. The receptors originated from a woman in her late teens or twenties in good health and CMV-seronegative.

V gene TRBV6-5 combines with J gene TRBJ2-3; no clear D. The length of the CDR3 is 13 residues. Germline assignment: CDR1 MNHEY and CDR2 SVGAGI. V lost 6 bases and J 5 bases, leaving 12 bases between the germline ends. The CDR3 reads CASRVPNLDTQYF. DNA for the CDR3: TGTGCCAGCAGAGTCCCTAACCTAGATACGCAGTATTTT.

This clone showed up just once. One junction end does not reproduce the germline sequence, and a read error may be involved. This sample also contains other DNA sequences that code for the same CDR3. The chain links TRBV27 to TRBJ1-4; TRBD1 aligns across 10 bases. Germline lookup yields CDR1 MNHEY and CDR2 SMNVEV (reference sequence). The CDR3 runs to 13 residues. The CDR3 nucleotides are TGTGCCAGCAGTCCGGACAGGGGGTCAAAATTGTTTTTT. Protein: CASSPDRGSKLFF.

The V and J genes are TRBV19 and TRBJ1-1; 8 nucleotides match TRBD1. Per germline, CDR1 LNHDA and CDR2 SQIVND (reference sequence). CDR3 length equals 12 residues. V dropped 6 bases and J dropped 10; count of bases not matched to a gene: 7. The CDR3 nucleotides read TGTGCCAGTAGCCAAAGACAGGGGAGAGCTTTCTTT. Translated, it gives CASSQRQGRAFF.

The chain couples TRBV5-5 to TRBJ1-5; 8 nucleotides agree with TRBD1. The CDR3 sequence is 15 residues long. V lost 4 bases to trimming and J lost 2 bases; unmatched junction nucleotides: 5. Germline-derived CDR1 and CDR2 are SGHKS and YYEKEE (reference sequence). CDR3 loop: CASSQDRARNQPQHF. The DNA of the CDR3 is TGTGCCAGCAGCCAGGACAGGGCGCGCAATCAGCCCCAGCATTTT. The entire variable domain, with the rest obtained from reference TRBV5-5 and TRBJ1-5, is as follows: DAGVTQSPTHLIKTRGQQVTLRCSPISGHKSVSWYQQVLGQGPQFIFQYYEKEERGRGNFPDRFSARQFPNYSSELNVNALLLGDSALYLCASSQDRARNQPQHFGDGTRLSIL.

The gene calls are TRBV28 and TRBJ1-4, with a weak D call TRBD1 (5 bases). The CDR3 runs to 13 residues. From germline, CDR1 is MDHEN and CDR2 SYDVKM. V lost 3 bases and J lost 10, with 12 bases in between. This chain's CDR3 is CASSFVQGRKLFF. DNA for the CDR3: TGTGCCAGCAGTTTTGTCCAGGGTCGAAAACTGTTTTTT.